This entry describes one T cell receptor beta chain. Its antigen remains unidentified. Per-nucleotide qualities are absent, and no much larger clonotype sits a single base away. The same CDR3 is also encoded by other DNA sequences in this sample. The germline V gene gives CDR1 as MDHEN and CDR2 as SYDVKM. Reading from cysteine to phenylalanine, the CDR3 counts 14 amino acids. The retained sequence is limited to the CDR3, 42 bases, with the frame set at the first base. Clipping removes 5 bases from V and 1 base from J, with 2 as the unmatched junction base count. A single peripheral blood draw of roughly 0.11 L on average was collected from each donor into heparinised tubes. A BD FACSAria II and a panel including CD45RO, CCR7, CD25, CD127, CD95 and CD27 were used to sort naive, central memory, regulatory and stem cell-like memory CD4+ T cells. Every sorted population had a purity above 95%. Right away, PBMCs were isolated by Lymphoprep density gradient centrifugation and were stained directly, with no culture step. So that batch effects would be minimized, each experiment stained and sorted samples in pairs, pairing one healthy donor with one patient.

The data were obtained in a study of beta chain features in type 1 diabetes (dated by TCRdb to 2017 to 2018). For the wider study: No differences in mean age, gender distribution, total cell number or subset yield were found between patients and healthy donors. In the study, recently diagnosed type 1 diabetes patients and matched healthy donors were compared on the TCRB repertoires of their sorted circulating CD4+ T cell subsets. A total of 107,917,701 sorted cells were examined across all samples, and a strong correlation was observed between cell number per subset and RNA yield. Regulatory and stem cell-like memory subsets were isolated from only 8 patients and 8 healthy donors, whereas naive and central memory subsets came from all 28 donors. Summary of the overall study and its limitations: In all four CD4+ subsets, TCRB CDR3 length was moderately but significantly shorter in type 1 diabetes patients. Because small numbers of individuals were included in the HLA sub-analyses, any influence of HLA type on TCRB rearrangement was left unresolved. Shorter templates might be favored by PCR, yet because patient and control samples were amplified and corrected together, any such skew would affect both groups equally. At VDJ recombination sites, patients with type 1 diabetes made fewer insertions and deleted more nucleotides, a pattern implying thymic rearrangement abnormalities. Naive, central memory and regulatory TCRB repertoires appeared to be more alike among patients than among healthy donors. Because cDNA was sequenced instead of genomic DNA, highly expressing activated cells could be over-represented, though the groups showed no difference in activation or CD3 levels.

The entire amount of isolated RNA was reverse transcribed using the High Capacity cDNA Reverse Transcription Kit, so the sequenced TCRB transcripts were expressed ones. Naive, central memory and regulatory T cell samples underwent deep immunoSEQ sequencing, averaging about 3.57 million total reads per sample. After sorted cells were lysed in RLT buffer, RNA was extracted with DNase-treated RNeasy Micro or Mini kits, with the choice depending on cell number. To prevent cross-contamination, each cell subset was processed individually, whereas patient and healthy donor samples were processed jointly. The immunoSEQ multiplex PCR was used to amplify TCRB sequences from cDNA, yielding 87-bp fragments that span the CDR3 region. Amplicons were sequenced on the Illumina HiSeq platform. As for how the authors treated the data: Synthetic template baselines were used to correct PCR bias computationally, reads within Hamming distance 2 were collapsed, and singletons that could not be merged were discarded. Reads were aligned against IMGT to assign V, D and J genes, CDR3 length and insertions or deletions at six rearrangement sites. Within each subset, clonotype counts were normalized to the number of sorted cells before true diversity and Gini coefficients were calculated with the tcR R package. The overlap coefficient, calculated on TCRB nucleotide sequences, was used to quantify repertoire sharing. Out-of-frame TCRB sequences from naive cells were analyzed to stand in for the pre-selection repertoire. TCRdb stores this immuneACCESS table with in-frame sequences only. Part of the clones is absent; in the studies checked, under half of the shortfall reflects unresolved V genes, and no reason is known for the rest. V, J and clone size are those of that table, while D and trimming were read from the DNA. A total of 500,000 to 800,000 clones appear in this sample, 9.5% to 15% of them only once. The ten biggest clones cover about 0.11% of the sample.

This receptor was taken from a man aged 25 to 40 with type 1 diabetes. The rearrangement joined TRBV28 to TRBJ2-3, with 8 bases matching TRBD2. The sample consisted of naive CD4+ T cells from blood. Taken with the paper, the label for cell subset or site translates to: true naive CD4+ T cells. The CDR3 loop reads CASSTGGGTDTQYF. At the DNA level, the sequence is TGTGCCAGCAGTACCGGGGGGGGCACAGATACGCAGTATTTT.